A selection of T cell receptor beta chains follows, all from one sample in a study of OX40 agonist ivuxolimab in advanced cancers. Method: immunoSEQ multiplex PCR; TCRdb's copy keeps in-frame clones and lacks some. The table shows approximately 96,000 clones, with roughly 88% occurring only once. The sample here was CD4+ or CD8+ T cells sorted from blood, taken in a trial of the OX40 agonist ivuxolimab. These receptors came from an adult with an advanced solid tumor such as melanoma, head and neck, liver or kidney cancer. The CDR3 runs from the conserved cysteine through the conserved F or W. D genes are given only for firm matches. Part of the rows lack a size; the others show once, few, many or a class for expanded clones.

NA,TRBJ2-3,TRBV29-1,NA,TGCAGCGTTGGTTCTGGGATGAGCACAGATACGCAGTATTTT,CSVGSGMSTDTQYF
TRBD2,TRBJ2-1,TRBV7-2,NA,TGTGCCAGCAGCTTGGGGACTAGCTATGAGCAGTTCTTC,CASSLGTSYEQFF
TRBD1,TRBJ2-3,TRBV4-2,NA,TGTGCCAGCAGCCTCCAACAGGGGGCCCCTAGCACAGATACGCAGTATTTT,CASSLQQGAPSTDTQYF
TRBD2,TRBJ2-1,TRBV5-1,NA,TGCGCCAGCAGCTTGGATATCGGGGGAGGGCATGAGCAGTTCTTC,CASSLDIGGGHEQFF
TRBD1,TRBJ1-2,TRBV10-3,NA,TGTGCCATCAGTGGGACAGGGCATGGCTACACCTTC,CAISGTGHGYTF
NA,TRBJ2-1,TRBV6-5,NA,TGTGCCAGCAGTTCACCCCGGGAGAATGAGCAGTTCTTC,CASSSPRENEQFF
TRBD1,TRBJ2-5,TRBV18,once,TGTGCCAGCTCACCACCTTTACAGGGGGCAGAGACCCAGTACTTC,CASSPPLQGAETQYF
NA,TRBJ2-2,TRBV4-2,NA,TGTGCCAGCAGCCCTCAACCAGCCTACTCCACCGGGGAGCTGTTTTTT,CASSPQPAYSTGELFF
TRBD2,TRBJ2-5,TRBV19,NA,TGTGCCAGTAGTATGCTAGCGGGAGTAGGGGAGACCCAGTACTTC,CASSMLAGVGETQYF
NA,TRBJ1-1,TRBV2,NA,TGTGCCAGCAGTAACAGGGATTTAGGCACTGAAGCTTTCTTT,CASSNRDLGTEAFF
NA,TRBJ2-1,TRBV28,NA,TGTGCCAGCAGCCGAGTACAGCAGTTCTTC,CASSRVQQFF
NA,TRBJ2-1,TRBV18,NA,TGTGCCAGCTCACCGGTAGATAGCGGCCATGAGCAGTTCTTC,CASSPVDSGHEQFF
TRBD1,TRBJ2-7,TRBV6-6,NA,TGTGCCAGCAGCCCCGGACAGGGCTGGCACGAGCAGTACTTC,CASSPGQGWHEQYF
NA,TRBJ1-2,TRBV6-5,NA,TGTGCCAGCACCGCGACCGATGCTTATAATGGCTACACCTTC,CASTATDAYNGYTF
NA,TRBJ2-5,TRBV5-1,NA,TGCGCCAGCAGTCCTGGGAACGGGCAAGAGACCCAGTACTTC,CASSPGNGQETQYF
NA,TRBJ2-5,TRBV6-4,NA,TGTGCCAGCAGTAACACTCACCAAGAGACCCAGTACTTC,CASSNTHQETQYF
TRBD2,TRBJ2-2,TRBV2,NA,TGTGCCAGCAGTTTAACTAGCGGGAGGGCCGGCACCGGGGAGCTGTTTTTT,CASSLTSGRAGTGELFF
NA,TRBJ2-6,TRBV30,NA,TGTGCCTGGAGTACCGGGGTTTCTGGGGCCAACGTCCTGACTTTC,CAWSTGVSGANVLTF
NA,TRBJ1-3,TRBV30,once,TGTGCCTGGGCCAGTCGGGGCAGACGGACCTCTGGAAACACCATATATTTT,CAWASRGRRTSGNTIYF
TRBD2,TRBJ2-2,TRBV2,NA,TGTGCCAGCAGGGCACTAGCGGGAGCGGGCACCGGGGAGCTGTTTTTT,CASRALAGAGTGELFF
TRBD2,TRBJ2-1,TRBV7-9,NA,TGTGCCAGCAAAACACTAGCGGGAGAGTTCTACAGCTCCTACAATGAGCAGTTCTTC,CASKTLAGEFYSSYNEQFF
NA,TRBJ1-1,TRBV9,NA,TGTGCCAGCAGCAGCCGGCCGAACACTGAAGCTTTCTTT,CASSSRPNTEAFF
NA,TRBJ1-5,TRBV30,few,TGTGCCTGGAGTACCAGCCTGGGTCAGCCCCAGCATTTT,CAWSTSLGQPQHF
TRBD2,TRBJ2-6,TRBV11-1,NA,TGTGCCAGCAGCCAGTGGGGAGGGGCGGGGGCCAACGTCCTGACTTTC,CASSQWGGAGANVLTF
TRBD1,TRBJ1-1,TRBV7-6,NA,TGTGCCAGCAGCTTGGGTCGCTTCGGGACAGGGAACACTGAAGCTTTCTTT,CASSLGRFGTGNTEAFF
NA,TRBJ2-2,TRBV7-3,NA,TGTGCCAGCAGCCCTCCCGTACCCGGGGAGCTGTTTTTT,CASSPPVPGELFF
TRBD2,TRBJ2-1,TRBV11-3,NA,TGTGCCAGCAGCTTATTGGGGGCTAGCGGGAGTAAGGTGTACAATGAGCAGTTCTTC,CASSLLGASGSKVYNEQFF
NA,TRBJ1-2,TRBV18,NA,TGTGCCAGCTCATCCGGAACCTACACCTTC,CASSSGTYTF
NA,TRBJ2-1,TRBV11-2,NA,TGTGCCAGCAGCCCGCGGTGGGAGAGCTACAATGAGCAGTTCTTC,CASSPRWESYNEQFF
NA,TRBJ1-5,TRBV21-1,NA,TGTGCCAGCAGCGCCCCCCCGGGACAGGGCCATAATAGCAATCAGCCCCAGCATTTT,CASSAPPGQGHNSNQPQHF
NA,TRBJ2-3,TRBV12-5,NA,TGTGCTAGTGGCCGCGGAGATACGCAGTATTTT,CASGRGDTQYF
TRBD1,TRBJ2-5,TRBV19,NA,TGTGCCAGTAGTATAGGCAGGGGGGAGACCCAGTACTTC,CASSIGRGETQYF
TRBD2,TRBJ2-1,TRBV9,NA,TGTGCCAGCAGCCTTCGACTAGCGGGCCCTTACAATGAGCAGTTCTTC,CASSLRLAGPYNEQFF
NA,TRBJ1-2,TRBV7-6,NA,TGTGCCAGCAGCACCAACAGGGAGACGAATGGCTACACCTTC,CASSTNRETNGYTF
TRBD2,TRBJ2-5,TRBV9,NA,TGTGCCAGCAGCGTAGGACTAGCGGGGAGGGAGACCCAGTACTTC,CASSVGLAGRETQYF
TRBD1,TRBJ1-2,TRBV7-3,once,TGTGCCAGCAGCTTAGAGTGGAGACAGGGGGCGGATGGCTACACCTTC,CASSLEWRQGADGYTF
TRBD2,TRBJ2-7,TRBV11-3,once,TGTGCCAGCAGCCAGAGCCAACTAGCGGGTCTAGAGGAGCAGTACTTC,CASSQSQLAGLEEQYF
TRBD1,TRBJ1-5,TRBV7-3,NA,TGTGCCAGCAGACCTCAGGGGGCCCTTATTAGCAATCAGCCCCAGCATTTT,CASRPQGALISNQPQHF
NA,TRBJ2-6,TRBV13,NA,TGTGCCACCCTGGGGCTATCGGGGGCCAACGTCCTGACTTTC,CATLGLSGANVLTF
NA,TRBJ1-2,TRBV19,once,TGTGCCAGTAGTCGGAGGGACTATGGCTACACCTTC,CASSRRDYGYTF
TRBD2,TRBJ2-1,TRBV29-1,NA,TGCAGCGTTCAACTAGCGGGACCCTACAATGAGCAGTTCTTC,CSVQLAGPYNEQFF
TRBD1,TRBJ1-2,TRBV19,NA,TGTGCCAGTAGTACAACTTTTACGGGACAGGGGGGAACTATGGTAGGCTACACCTTC,CASSTTFTGQGGTMVGYTF
NA,TRBJ2-1,TRBV5-6,NA,TGTGCCAGCAGCTTAGAGCTCTTC,CASSLELF
TRBD2,TRBJ2-7,TRBV30,NA,TGTGCCTGGAGTGTGACTAGCGGGAGGGCCGGTAGGCAGTACTTC,CAWSVTSGRAGRQYF
NA,TRBJ2-7,TRBV28,once,TGTGCCAGCAGTTTATCTCTGGGGGCCTACGAGCAGTACTTC,CASSLSLGAYEQYF
NA,TRBJ1-1,TRBV5-4,NA,TGTGCCAGCAGCCGCGGACCGACCATGAACACTGAAGCTTTCTTT,CASSRGPTMNTEAFF
TRBD2,TRBJ2-7,TRBV5-6,once,TGTGCCAGCAGCAGCGGGACGGGAGCTTCCTACGAGCAGTACTTC,CASSSGTGASYEQYF
NA,TRBJ2-3,TRBV11-3,NA,TGTGCCAGCAGCCCAGGGCAAGATACGCAGTATTTT,CASSPGQDTQYF
TRBD1,TRBJ2-6,TRBV28,NA,TGTGCCAGCAGCCATCGGACAGGGGCGAACTCTGGGGCCAACGTCCTGACTTTC,CASSHRTGANSGANVLTF